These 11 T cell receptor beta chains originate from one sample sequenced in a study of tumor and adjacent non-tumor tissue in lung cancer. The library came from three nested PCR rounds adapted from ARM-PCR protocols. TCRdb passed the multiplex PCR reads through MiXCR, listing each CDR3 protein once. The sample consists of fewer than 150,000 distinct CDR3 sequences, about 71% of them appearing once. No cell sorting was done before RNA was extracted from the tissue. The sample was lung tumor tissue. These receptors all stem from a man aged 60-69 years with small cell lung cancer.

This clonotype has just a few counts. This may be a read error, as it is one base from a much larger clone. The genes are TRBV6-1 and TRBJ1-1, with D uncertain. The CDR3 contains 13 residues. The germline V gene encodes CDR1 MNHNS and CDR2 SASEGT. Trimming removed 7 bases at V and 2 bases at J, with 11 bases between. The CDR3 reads CASKKVANTEAFF. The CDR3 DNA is TGTGCCAGCAAAAAGGTTGCCAACACTGAAGCTTTCTTT.

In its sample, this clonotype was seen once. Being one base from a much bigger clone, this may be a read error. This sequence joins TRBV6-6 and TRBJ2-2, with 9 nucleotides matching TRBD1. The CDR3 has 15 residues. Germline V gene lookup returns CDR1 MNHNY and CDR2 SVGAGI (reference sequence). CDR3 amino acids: CTSRYRGHGTGELFF. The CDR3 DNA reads TGTACCAGCAGGTACAGGGGGCACGGCACCGGGGAGCTGTTTTTT.

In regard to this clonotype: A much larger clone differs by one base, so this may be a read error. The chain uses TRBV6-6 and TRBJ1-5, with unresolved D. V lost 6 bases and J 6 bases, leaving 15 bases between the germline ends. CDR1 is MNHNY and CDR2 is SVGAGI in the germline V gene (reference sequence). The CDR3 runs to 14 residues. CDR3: CASRLGEGIQPQHF. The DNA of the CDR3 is TGTGCCAGCAGACTAGGTGAAGGGATTCAGCCCCAGCATTTT.

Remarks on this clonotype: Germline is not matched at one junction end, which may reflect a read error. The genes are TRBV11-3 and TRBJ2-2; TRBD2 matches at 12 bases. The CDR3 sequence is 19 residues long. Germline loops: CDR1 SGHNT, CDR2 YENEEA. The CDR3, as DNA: TGTGTCAGCAGTCGAGAAGACACGGGACTAGCGGGTCGCACCGGGGAGCTGTTTTTT. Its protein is CVSSREDTGLAGRTGELFF.

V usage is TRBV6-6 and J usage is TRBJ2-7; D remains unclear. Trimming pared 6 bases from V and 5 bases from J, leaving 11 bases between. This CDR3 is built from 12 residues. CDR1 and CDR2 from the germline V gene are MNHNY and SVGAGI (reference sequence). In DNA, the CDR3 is TGTGCCAGCAGCCCTACGATGGACGAGCAGTACTTC. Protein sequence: CASSPTMDEQYF.

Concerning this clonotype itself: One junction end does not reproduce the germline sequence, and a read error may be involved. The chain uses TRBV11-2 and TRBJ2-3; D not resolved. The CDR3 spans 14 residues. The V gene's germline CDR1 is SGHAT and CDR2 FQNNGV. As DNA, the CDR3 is TGTGCCAGCAGCTTAAGTCCAGACACAGATACGCGGTATTTT. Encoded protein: CASSLSPDTDTRYF.

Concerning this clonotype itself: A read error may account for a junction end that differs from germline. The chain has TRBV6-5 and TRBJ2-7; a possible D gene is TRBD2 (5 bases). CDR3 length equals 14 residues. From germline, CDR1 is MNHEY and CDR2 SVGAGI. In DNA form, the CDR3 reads TGTGCCAGCAATTACGGGTACGGGGCCTACGAGCAGTACTTC. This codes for CASNYGYGAYEQYF.

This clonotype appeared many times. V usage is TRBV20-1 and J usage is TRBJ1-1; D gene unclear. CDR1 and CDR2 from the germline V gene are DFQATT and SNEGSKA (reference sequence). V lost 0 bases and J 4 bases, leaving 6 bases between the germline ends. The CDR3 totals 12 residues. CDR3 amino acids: CSARDSGTEAFF. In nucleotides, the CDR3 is TGCAGTGCTAGAGATTCTGGCACTGAAGCTTTCTTT.

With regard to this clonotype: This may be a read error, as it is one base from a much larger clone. The CDR3 bases are TGCAGTGCTAGGGTACAGAGAAGGGATGGTGAGCGGTTCTTC. Residues: CSARVQRRDGERFF. This chain uses TRBV20-1 with TRBJ2-1; D is ambiguous. Per the germline V gene, CDR1 is DFQATT and CDR2 is SNEGSKA (reference sequence). The CDR3 is made up of 14 amino acids.

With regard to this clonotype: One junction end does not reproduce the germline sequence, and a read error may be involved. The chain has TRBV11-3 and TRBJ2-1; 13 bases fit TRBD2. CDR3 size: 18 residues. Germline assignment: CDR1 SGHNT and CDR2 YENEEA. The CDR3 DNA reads TGTGCCAGCAGCTTAAATTGGACTAGCGGGAGTGACTACAATGTGCAGTTCTTC. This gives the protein CASSLNWTSGSDYNVQFF.

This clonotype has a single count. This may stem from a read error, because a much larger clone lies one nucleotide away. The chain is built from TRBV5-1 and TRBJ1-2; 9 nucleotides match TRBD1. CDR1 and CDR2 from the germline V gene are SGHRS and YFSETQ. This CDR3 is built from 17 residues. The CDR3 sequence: CVSSSPGTGPRGYGYTF. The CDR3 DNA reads TGCGTCAGCAGCTCCCCCGGGACAGGGCCCCGGGGCTATGGCTACACCTTC.